Listed here is a single T cell receptor (beta chain). What it recognizes is unknown. Germline trimming cut 3 bases from V and 9 bases from J; bases unmatched to any gene: 4. Per the germline V gene, CDR1 is SGHTA and CDR2 is FQGNSA. This CDR3 region has 15 residues. Primers for the PCR totalled 60 Vbeta and 13 Jbeta. Authors' analysis steps: Later work found about 80 million unique TCR beta chains, with 9 million to 13 million shared. Measured with immunoSEQ multiplex PCR; TCRdb has only the in-frame clones, and not every one. The DNA gave D and trimming, while V, J and clone size come from that table. The sample carries around 69,000 clones, 65% to 70% recorded once. The data were taken from a study of cytomegalovirus exposure and HLA in healthy donors. The study, taken as a whole, reports: The HLA-A and HLA-B alleles of most subjects were reportedly predicted accurately from TCR beta sequences. Later genetic work tied a missense DCLRE1C variant to beta-chain V and J trimming.

This chain joins TRBV7-2 and TRBJ2-1; 14 bases are a match to TRBD2. The receptor was isolated from a man aged 35 to 55 in good health and CMV-seropositive. The sequenced sample consisted of PBMCs. Here the CDR3 DNA reads TGTGCCAGCAGCTTCGGACTAGCGGGAGGTGCTGAGCAGTTCTTC. Residues: CASSFGLAGGAEQFF.